This T cell receptor beta chain was observed in a study of CD8 T cells in ankylosing spondylitis. Study-level points and caveats: A TCR beta motif of under 10 highly homologous variants seemed to mark ankylosing spondylitis blood. Reportedly, matched ankylosing spondylitis synovial fluid was significantly enriched for disease-linked clones. Existing reports had already noted some motif variants in reactive arthritis synovial fluid and blood.

This clonotype was seen many times. Its specificity is not known. TCRdb independently ran MiXCR on the 5' RACE reads; one entry per CDR3 protein. This sample has 500,000 to 650,000 distinct CDR3 sequences; over 4% occur once, and the top ten carry under 4.5%. V was clipped by 2 bases and J by 1 base, with 5 bases between them. There are 13 residues in the CDR3. Germline values: CDR1 MDHEN, CDR2 SYDVKM. The sequence came from a male donor with ankylosing spondylitis. The rearrangement uses TRBV28 and TRBJ1-1; D unclear. Input material: blood, either unsorted or a sorted T cell fraction (not recorded which). The CDR3 region is CASSLIWNTEAFF. The CDR3 DNA is TGTGCCAGCAGTTTAATATGGAACACTGAAGCTTTCTTT.